Following are 6 T cell receptor beta chains from one sample sequenced in a study of cytomegalovirus exposure and HLA in healthy donors. PCR involved 60 Vbeta and 13 Jbeta primers. The table came from immunoSEQ multiplex PCR; TCRdb's copy has only in-frame clones and leaves some out. The table has about 59,000 clones, 65% to 80% seen once. Material: PBMCs. The receptor source for this set is a man younger than 45 in good health and CMV-seropositive.

This clone was found once. V is TRBV7-3 and J is TRBJ1-2; D call uncertain. Germline CDR1 and CDR2: SGHTA and FQGTGA. V shed 0 bases and J shed 3 bases, with 11 bases lying between them. The CDR3 is 15 amino acids. CDR3 sequence: CASSLTSELDYGYTF. The CDR3 DNA is TGTGCCAGCAGCTTAACAAGCGAGTTAGACTATGGCTACACCTTC.

V and J are TRBV19 and TRBJ1-3; D perhaps matches TRBD1 (6 bases). The germline gives CDR1 LNHDA, CDR2 SQIVND (reference sequence). The ends were cut back, 10 bases at V and 0 bases at J, with 13 bases in the middle. This CDR3 has 14 amino acids. CDR3 bases: TGTGCCACTCTCCCCAGGGGCTCTGGAAACACCATATATTTT. It is translated as CATLPRGSGNTIYF.

Worth noting for this clone: An end of the junction does not agree with germline; a read error may underlie this. V is TRBV30 and J is TRBJ2-7, with no clear D. The CDR3 spans 14 residues. The germline V gene has CDR1 GTSNPN and CDR2 SVGIG (reference sequence). The CDR3 loop is CAWSVRVFSYGQYF. The CDR3 DNA is TGTGCCTGGAGTGTACGGGTCTTCTCCTACGGGCAGTACTTC.

This clone has only a few counts. The chain joins TRBV5-6 to TRBJ2-7; no firm D call. Germline CDR1 and CDR2: SGHDT and YYEEEE. The CDR3 totals 11 residues. Deletions cut 0 bases from V and 5 bases from J, with 3 bases between. CDR3 in amino acids: CASSLANEQYF. As DNA, the CDR3 is TGTGCCAGCAGCTTGGCAAACGAGCAGTACTTC.

The gene calls are TRBV4-2 and TRBJ2-3; D is possibly TRBD2 (6 bases). This CDR3 spans 16 amino acids. Germline CDR1 is LGHNA and CDR2 is YNFKEQ. V was shortened by 1 base and J by 4 bases, with 15 bases between the two germline ends. The CDR3 DNA is TGTGCCAGCAGCCAAGCTGCCGGGGGAGGTGCAGATACGCAGTATTTT. The encoded protein is CASSQAAGGGADTQYF.

V is TRBV9 and J is TRBJ1-2; D might be TRBD1 (6 bases). The CDR3 spans 14 residues. Germline V gene data show CDR1 as SGDLS and CDR2 as YYNGEE. The ends were cut back, 3 bases at V and 3 bases at J, with 12 bases in the middle. CDR3: CASSARGHDYGYTF. CDR3 sequence (DNA): TGTGCCAGCAGCGCTCGGGGACATGACTATGGCTACACCTTC.